Each of the 14 T cell receptor beta chains below was sequenced from the same sample in a study of T-cell reconstitution after alpha-beta-depleted transplantation in children. Using unique molecular identifiers, the investigators prepared the TCRbeta library. MiXCR, applied by TCRdb to the PCR reads, yields one record per CDR3 protein. The sample holds some 500,000 distinct CDR3 sequences, around 20% seen once. This specimen was PBMCs from the stem cell graft donor, taken from the stem cell graft. The receptors originated from a human donor who donated a stem cell graft to a child with acute lymphoblastic leukemia.

J is TRBJ2-2 and V is TRBV20-1, with TRBD2 matching 11 bases. CDR1 is DFQATT, CDR2 SNEGSKA, per germline (reference sequence). CDR3 length: 17 residues. Trimming cost V 6 bases and J 2 bases; bases outside gene matches: 11. The DNA of the CDR3 is TGCAGTGCATCCTCCCGGGGACTAGCGGAAAACACCGGGGAGCTGTTTTTT. Amino acids: CSASSRGLAENTGELFF.

The table lists this clonotype with a few counts. The genes are TRBV20-1 and TRBJ2-1; perhaps TRBD2 as D (6 bases). Trimming shortened V by 6 bases and J by 10 bases, and 19 bases separated the two germline ends. The CDR3 is 13 amino acids. The germline CDR1 and CDR2 sequences are DFQATT and SNEGSKA (reference sequence). This chain's CDR3 is CSARRAGRMEQFF. CDR3 nucleotides: TGCAGTGCCCGCCGAGCAGGGAGGATGGAGCAGTTCTTC.

The rearrangement links TRBV27 to TRBJ1-2; D call uncertain. V was trimmed by 2 bases and J by 4 bases, leaving 11 bases between them. The germline V gene encodes CDR1 MNHEY and CDR2 SMNVEV (reference sequence). This CDR3 contains 14 residues. CDR3 sequence reads: CASSLTGLSYGYTF. DNA of the CDR3: TGTGCCAGCAGTTTAACGGGCTTAAGCTATGGCTACACCTTC.

This clonotype was detected a few times. The CDR3, as DNA: TGCAGTGCCTCCTTCAAGGACAGGCTATCCTACGAGCAGTACTTC. It encodes CSASFKDRLSYEQYF. V and J are TRBV20-1 and TRBJ2-7, with 7 bases matching TRBD1. CDR1 DFQATT and CDR2 SNEGSKA come from the germline V gene (reference sequence). The CDR3 extends over 15 amino acids. The V gene end was trimmed by 6 bases and the J gene end by 1 base; junction bases not matched to a gene: 12.

V usage is TRBV27 and J usage is TRBJ2-3, with 13 positions matching TRBD2. Germline loops: CDR1 MNHEY, CDR2 SMNVEV (reference sequence). Trimming cost V 0 bases and J 14 bases; bases outside gene matches: 11. This CDR3 contains 16 residues. CDR3: CASSLSRMTSGRWVYF. In nucleotides, the CDR3 is TGTGCCAGCAGTTTATCGCGGATGACTAGCGGGAGGTGGGTGTATTTT.

This clonotype was picked up a small number of times. The J gene is TRBJ1-3, the V gene TRBV5-1; TRBD1 aligns across 7 bases. This CDR3 contains 16 residues. In germline, CDR1 is SGHRS, CDR2 YFSETQ. Trimming at V came to 0 bases and at J to 0 bases, leaving 3 bases not matched to a gene. CDR3 nucleotide sequence: TGCGCCAGCAGCTTGGCCACAGGGGTCTCTGGAAACACCATATATTTT. It is translated as CASSLATGVSGNTIYF.

The CDR3 is CASSPSRDFSNQPQHF. The CDR3 coding sequence is TGTGCCAGCAGCCCAAGCCGGGATTTTAGCAATCAGCCCCAGCATTTT. The rearrangement uses TRBV5-6 and TRBJ1-5; D ambiguous. This CDR3 has 16 residues. V was cut by 4 bases and J by 0 bases, with 14 bases left in between. From germline, CDR1 is SGHDT and CDR2 YYEEEE.

This clonotype was picked up a small number of times. The V gene is TRBV3-1, the J gene TRBJ2-3, with D unclear. The CDR3 has 12 amino acids. Germline-derived CDR1 and CDR2 are LGHDT and YNNKEL (reference sequence). V was shortened by 2 bases and J by 4 bases, with 4 bases between the two germline ends. The CDR3 here is CASSQHADTQYF. The CDR3 DNA is TGTGCCAGCAGCCAACACGCAGATACGCAGTATTTT.

Only a few counts were recorded for this clonotype. V is TRBV5-5 and J is TRBJ1-2; 7 nucleotides align to TRBD1. This CDR3 spans 15 amino acids. V lost 5 bases and J lost 2; bases outside the gene matches: 9. Germline-derived CDR1 and CDR2 are SGHKS and YYEKEE (reference sequence). The CDR3 spells CASRSFRDSNYGYTF. DNA for the CDR3: TGTGCCAGCAGGTCGTTCCGGGACAGCAACTATGGCTACACCTTC.

In regard to this clonotype: A clone one base away is much larger, so this may be a read error. The genes are TRBV12-3 or TRBV12-4 and TRBJ2-1; 11 nucleotides align to TRBD1. V was pared by 7 bases and J by 6 bases, with 5 bases of the junction left unmatched. This CDR3 contains 14 residues. The CDR3 loop reads CASTPGTGGNEQFF. The CDR3 DNA is TGTGCCAGCACCCCCGGGACAGGGGGCAATGAGCAGTTCTTC.

The J gene is TRBJ1-4, the V gene TRBV12-3 or TRBV12-4, with 9 bases fitting TRBD1. V lost 10 bases and J lost 8; bases outside the gene matches: 14. CDR3 length: 15 amino acids. CDR3 in DNA: TGTGCCACCATGGAGAGGGGACAGGGAAGGGAAAAACTGTTTTTT. It is translated as CATMERGQGREKLFF.

The chain couples TRBV11-1 to TRBJ2-1; D is possibly TRBD1 (6 bases). The CDR3 is made up of 14 amino acids. Germline V gives CDR1 SGHAT, CDR2 FQDESV (reference sequence). Deletions cut 1 base from V and 10 bases from J, with 14 bases between. DNA for the CDR3: TGTGCCAGCAGCTTAGGCTCAGGGGATTACGAGCAGTTCTTC. It specifies CASSLGSGDYEQFF. The full variable domain, completed using reference TRBV11-1 and TRBJ2-1, is EAEVAQSPRYKITEKSQAVAFWCDPISGHATLYWYRQILGQGPELLVQFQDESVVDDSQLPKDRFSAERLKGVDSTLKIQPAELGDSAMYLCASSLGSGDYEQFFGPGTRLTVL.

Only a few counts were recorded for this clonotype. This chain's CDR3 is CASSTKRAPSGRAFYNEQFF. DNA of the CDR3: TGTGCCAGCAGTACCAAGAGGGCCCCTAGCGGGAGGGCCTTTTACAATGAGCAGTTCTTC. V is TRBV6-2 or TRBV6-3 and J is TRBJ2-1; 12 nucleotides match TRBD2. V shed 5 bases and J 4 bases; nucleotides not matched to a gene: 18. The CDR3 has 20 residues. Germline CDR1 is MNHEY and CDR2 is SVGEGT.

This clonotype was found a few times. As DNA, the CDR3 is TGTGCCAGCAGCCCCCTGGGGGAGGTGATCAATCAGCCCCAGCATTTT. This gives the protein CASSPLGEVINQPQHF. The chain has TRBV7-2 and TRBJ1-5, with D possibly TRBD1 on 5 matching bases. Germline lookup yields CDR1 SGHTA and CDR2 FQGNSA. Trimming shortened V by 5 bases and J by 3 bases, and 17 bases separated the two germline ends. The CDR3 consists of 16 residues.